A selection of T cell receptor beta chains follows, all from one sample in a study of Graves' ophthalmopathy and Graves' hyperthyroidism. Each CDR3 protein is one row after TCRdb ran MiXCR on the multiplex PCR reads. The profile covers approximately 210,000 distinct CDR3 sequences, with roughly 27% appearing a single time and approximately 9% taken by the ten largest. Source material: peripheral blood. These receptors were collected from a man in his forties or fifties with Graves' ophthalmopathy. CDR3s include the opening cysteine and the closing phenylalanine or tryptophan. D genes are given only for firm matches. Size is omitted from some rows. Given values are once, few, many or a class for expanded clones.

>TRBV5-1|TRBD1|many|TRBJ2-5
TGCGCCAGCAGATTAACCGGGACAGGCGAAGAGACCCAGTACTTC
CASRLTGTGEETQYF
>TRBV2|.|.|TRBJ1-3
TGTGCCAGCACTCCGGGCTCTGGAAACACCATATATTTT
CASTPGSGNTIYF
>TRBV5-1|.|many|TRBJ2-2
TGCGCCAGCAGCTTGTTGGGCCCTGGGGAGCTGTTTTTT
CASSLLGPGELFF
>TRBV5-6|.|many|TRBJ2-7
TGTGCCAGCAGCTTTCAGCAGGGTGTCTCCTACGAGCAGTACTTC
CASSFQQGVSYEQYF
>TRBV30|.|many|TRBJ1-5
TGTGCCTGGAGCGTCAAGCTTAAGGGGAATCAGCCCCAGCATTTT
CAWSVKLKGNQPQHF
>TRBV2|.|many|TRBJ1-3
TGTGCCAGCAGCCCCAGGGGCTCTGGAAACACCATATATTTT
CASSPRGSGNTIYF
>TRBV4-3|.|many|TRBJ2-7
TGCGCCAGCAGCCAAGAATTGGGAATAGGCGAGCAGTACTTC
CASSQELGIGEQYF
>TRBV10-3|.|.|TRBJ2-2
TGTGCCATCAGTGAGCGGGCCGGGGAGCTGTTTTTT
CAISERAGELFF
>TRBV24-1|.|many|TRBJ2-2
TGTGCCACCAGTGATCCCGGGACGGCGGACACCGGGGAGCTGTTTTTT
CATSDPGTADTGELFF
>TRBV7-2|TRBD2|.|TRBJ2-5
TGTGCCAGCAGCTCTACTAGCGGGAAGGAGACCCAGTACTTC
CASSSTSGKETQYF
>TRBV5-1|TRBD1|.|TRBJ2-7
TGTGCCGGCAGAATTTCCGACAGGGCCATCGAGCAGTACTTC
CAGRISDRAIEQYF
>TRBV28|.|.|TRBJ2-7
TGTGCCAGCAGTTCTCTCGCAAGGACTTTCTCATACGAGCAGTACTTC
CASSSLARTFSYEQYF
>TRBV29-1|.|many|TRBJ2-2
TGCAGCGCCGAAAGTAGTCAGGTCGGCGGGGAGCTGTTTTTT
CSAESSQVGGELFF